This entry features one T cell receptor beta chain sequence. Its antigen remains unidentified. The sample is drawn from a study of Ad26.COV2.S vaccination and SARS-CoV-2 variants. Study context: Donor got 5x10^10 or 1x10^11 viral particles of Ad26.COV2.S. Findings and caveats of the study: The TCR breadth and depth analyses may have understated or missed part of the total T cell responses.

Sequenced by immunoSEQ multiplex PCR; TCRdb stores in-frame clones only, minus some. The sample lists roughly 450,000 clones, about 93% seen once, with 12% in the top ten. The germline CDR1 and CDR2 sequences are LGHNA and YNFKEQ. Trimming pared 4 bases from V and 1 base from J, leaving 9 bases between. The length of the CDR3 is 14 residues. Treatment defined: roughly 19 received Ad26.COV2.S at low or high dose, single or two shots; roughly five received placebo; per-sample allocation not given. Day 63 after the first injection of vaccine or placebo was the sampling time. This sequence joins TRBV4-2 and TRBJ2-3; D is undetermined. Here the sequenced sample was peripheral blood, taken in a trial of Ad26.COV2.S vaccine versus placebo. The clonotype comes from a person between 18 and 60 years old who received the Ad26.COV2.S COVID-19 vaccine or a placebo. The CDR3 reads CASSPLWGTDTQYF. CDR3 coding DNA: TGTGCCAGCAGCCCTCTGTGGGGCACAGATACGCAGTATTTT.